These 3 T cell receptor beta chains came from one sample sequenced in a study of CD4 T cells in relation to SARS-CoV-2 and coronaviruses. Profiled with immunoSEQ multiplex PCR; TCRdb holds only in-frame clones, not every one. Altogether roughly 45,000 clones are present, roughly 82% being singletons, with the ten largest covering about 1.3%. No antigen has been assigned to these receptors. The specimen sequenced was naive CD4+ T cells from PBMCs, cultured in vitro. Specified subset: naive CD4+ T cells isolated by negative enrichment. The receptors derive from an adult with COVID-19.

V is TRBV6-2 or TRBV6-3 and J is TRBJ2-1; 9 nucleotides align to TRBD1. CDR1 and CDR2 (germline): MNHEY, SVGEGT. This CDR3 region has 14 residues. V shed 0 bases and J 9 bases; nucleotides not matched to a gene: 3. The CDR3 here is CASSYSGDRAEQFF. The CDR3 coding sequence is TGTGCCAGCAGTTACTCCGGGGACAGGGCTGAGCAGTTCTTC.

The chain is built from TRBV28 and TRBJ1-6; TRBD1 is a possible D gene (6 bases). From germline, CDR1 is MDHEN and CDR2 SYDVKM. V lost 10 bases, J lost 7 bases, and 14 bases lay in between. The CDR3 is 13 amino acids. In DNA form, the CDR3 reads TGTGCCACCCTACCGGGACAAAATTCACCCCTCCACTTT. This gives the protein CATLPGQNSPLHF.

This chain links TRBV13 with TRBJ2-7; 9 bases agree with TRBD1. The CDR3 extends over 15 amino acids. The germline V gene has CDR1 PRHDT and CDR2 FYEKMQ (reference sequence). The trim removed 0 bases at V and 3 bases at J, leaving 3 bases unmatched. The CDR3 nucleotides are TGTGCCAGCAGCTTAGGTCGGGACAGGGTCTACGAGCAGTACTTC. This sequence encodes CASSLGRDRVYEQYF. The full variable domain, with the rest looked up from reference TRBV13 and TRBJ2-7, is AAGVIQSPRHLIKEKRETATLKCYPIPRHDTVYWYQQGPGQDPQFLISFYEKMQSDKGSIPDRFSAQQFSDYHSELNMSSLELGDSALYFCASSLGRDRVYEQYFGPGTRLTVT.